These T cell receptor beta chains were read from a single sample in a study of naive and memory T cell subsets. TCRdb ran MiXCR on the UMI-ligation and nested PCR reads and lists one entry per CDR3 protein. The repertoire has over 130,000 distinct CDR3 sequences, approximately 20% of them found once; the top ten carry about 0.57%. Sequencing was done on a sample of naive CD8+ T cells from blood. The origin of the receptors is a human donor in good health. Each CDR3 is given with its conserved first and last residue. Expanded clones get a size class; other rows say once, few or many, or leave the size out.

>many|TRBV14|17
CASSQGPWRGSTDTQYF
>once|TRBV4-3|15
CASSRGLAGAYEQYF
>NA|TRBV14|14
CASSPGQINYGYTF
>few|TRBV28|13
CASSRETWFAAFF
>few|TRBV7-2|15
CASSSSSGPFYEQYF
>few|TRBV12-3/TRBV12-4|13
CASSSEGVDGYTF
>few|TRBV7-9|12
CASSYGSNEQFF
>few|TRBV12-3/TRBV12-4|12
CASRVGERGAFF
>NA|TRBV9|13
CASSVEDWTEQFF
>NA|TRBV27|16
CASSLSAGETYNEQFF
>NA|TRBV12-3/TRBV12-4|16
CASSPAAGFGTDTQYF
>NA|TRBV28|12
CASSLTGAEAFF
>NA|TRBV28|14
CASSPTGLSYEQYF
>few|TRBV3-1|14
CASSQDSGVYEQYF
>few|TRBV28|16
CASSLFDGTTAYEQYF
>many|TRBV4-1|11
CASSLTDTQYF
>NA|TRBV7-9|16
CASSLALAGGHNEQFF
>few|TRBV12-3/TRBV12-4|16
CASSLVGTGWPYEQYF
>few|TRBV29-1|14
CSVLAGGSYNEQFF
>NA|TRBV15|14
CATSRASGEAPLHF
>NA|TRBV12-3/TRBV12-4|12
CASSWAEETQYF
>NA|TRBV13|16
CASSQTTSGSDNEQFF
>NA|TRBV20-1|13
CSARDRLYNEQFF
>NA|TRBV12-3/TRBV12-4|15
CASSPGLAGPGELFF
>NA|TRBV4-1|12
CASSQAEDEQFF
>NA|TRBV5-6|13
CASSPTSRYEQYF
>many|TRBV28|12
CASSPLGGELFF
>NA|TRBV7-8|14
CASTADSQLDTQYF
>few|TRBV27|16
CASSLSVGRVNSPLHF
>NA|TRBV7-9|15
CASSIAGTSYNEQFF
>few|TRBV7-6|15
CASSSGTSVYNEQFF